Here is one T cell receptor (beta chain) with its context. In the authors' methods: Scientists estimated how many nucleated cells there were by amplifying reference gene primers. Using immunoSEQ multiplex PCR, the repertoire was profiled, and TCRdb retains in-frame clones only, with some absent. Clone size and the V and J calls come from that table; the DNA yielded D and trimming. The profile covers a few hundred thousand clones, with nearly 90% appearing a single time and under 1.1% taken by the ten largest. The data were taken from a study of blood T cell repertoires in COVID-19. Overall study context: T cells, B-cell-depleted T cells, or PBMCs supplied cDNA or gDNA.

The V and J ends lost 1 base and 2 bases, in that order; junction bases with no gene match: 14. From germline, CDR1 is SGHRS and CDR2 YFSETQ. The CDR3 consists of 18 residues. Enrolled during active infection, Seattle patients were then followed longitudinally. The chain joins TRBV5-1 to TRBJ2-5, with 7 bases lining up with TRBD2. This TCR was sampled from a woman between 40 and 55 years old with COVID-19, enrolled during active disease. The material sequenced was peripheral blood. The CDR3 loop reads CASSLSGGWTERQETQYF. The CDR3 nucleotides are TGCGCCAGCAGCTTGTCCGGGGGGTGGACGGAACGACAAGAGACCCAGTACTTC.